The 9 T cell receptor beta chains reported below all come from one sample, sequenced in a study of radiotherapy plus CTLA-4 blockade in lung cancer. Sequenced by immunoSEQ multiplex PCR; TCRdb stores in-frame clones only, minus some. This table has 85,000 to 90,000 clones, around 72% appearing once. Sequences were derived from peripheral blood, sampled from a patient treated with radiotherapy plus ipilimumab. All receptors come from a human donor with non-small cell lung cancer that progressed on radiotherapy plus ipilimumab.

This chain connects TRBV11-2 to TRBJ1-4, with 10 bases fitting TRBD1. V dropped 7 bases and J dropped 3; count of bases not matched to a gene: 8. Looked up from germline, CDR1 is SGHAT and CDR2 is FQNNGV. This CDR3 is built from 16 residues. CDR3 sequence (DNA): TGTGCCAGCAAAAGGGGGACAGGGGTTCCTAATGAAAAACTGTTTTTT. This encodes CASKRGTGVPNEKLFF.

The chain couples TRBV2 to TRBJ2-3; 14 nucleotides agree with TRBD2. This CDR3 region has 15 residues. V lost 7 bases and J lost 9; bases outside the gene matches: 9. Per the germline V gene, CDR1 is SNHLY and CDR2 is FYNNEI. The CDR3 nucleotides read TGTGCCAGCACCCTCAGGGGACTAGCGGGAGACACGCAGTATTTT. Encoded protein: CASTLRGLAGDTQYF.

The chain links TRBV15 to TRBJ1-1; D unclear. Trimming stripped 1 base from V and 3 bases from J, with 12 bases between. The CDR3 extends over 15 amino acids. CDR1 and CDR2 (germline): LNHNV, YYDKDF (reference sequence). CDR3 sequence (DNA): TGTGCCACCAGCAGAGGGTTTCGTGGGGACACTGAAGCTTTCTTT. Translating it yields CATSRGFRGDTEAFF. Full variable domain (rest looked up from reference TRBV15 and TRBJ1-1): DAMVIQNPRYQVTQFGKPVTLSCSQTLNHNVMYWYQQKSSQAPKLLFHYYDKDFNNEADTPDNFQSRRPNTSFCFLDIRSPGLGDTAMYLCATSRGFRGDTEAFFGQGTRLTVV.

The J gene is TRBJ2-2, the V gene TRBV4-2; D call uncertain. CDR1 is LGHNA, CDR2 YNFKEQ, per germline. The V gene lost 2 bases and the J gene lost 2 bases, with 0 bases spanning the gap. The CDR3 extends over 12 amino acids. The CDR3 loop reads CASSQNTGELFF. CDR3 in DNA: TGTGCCAGCAGCCAAAACACCGGGGAGCTGTTTTTT.

V gene TRBV9 combines with J gene TRBJ2-3; weak D call: TRBD2 (5 bases). The CDR3 has 14 residues. Germline loops: CDR1 SGDLS, CDR2 YYNGEE. The V and J ends lost 3 bases and 7 bases respectively, with 15 bases between them. CDR3 in amino acids: CASSASLGDYTQYF. In DNA form, the CDR3 reads TGTGCCAGCAGCGCCTCCCTGGGAGATTATACGCAGTATTTT.

The rearrangement joins TRBV9 to TRBJ2-3, with a tentative D call TRBD1 (6 bases). Per the germline V gene, CDR1 is SGDLS and CDR2 is YYNGEE. The CDR3 sequence is 14 residues long. With 5 bases removed from V and 1 base from J, the gap between germline ends came to 11 bases. The CDR3 DNA is TGTGCCAGCAGTCAAAGACAGGGCACAGATACGCAGTATTTT. Its translation is CASSQRQGTDTQYF.

The CDR3 DNA reads TGTGCCAGCAGCTCAGGGGAAGAGACCCAGTACTTC. Translating gives CASSSGEETQYF. This chain links TRBV7-6 with TRBJ2-5; D perhaps matches TRBD1 (6 bases). The CDR3 has 12 amino acids. Trimming took 4 bases from V and 3 from J, leaving 6 bases between them. In germline, CDR1 is SGHVS, CDR2 FNYEAQ.

The rearrangement uses TRBV28 and TRBJ1-5, with a tentative D call TRBD1 (6 bases). Germline assignment: CDR1 MDHEN and CDR2 SYDVKM. This CDR3 comprises 13 residues. Deletions cut 5 bases from V and 5 bases from J, with 10 bases between. CDR3 coding DNA: TGTGCCAGCAGTACCGGGACACATCAGCCCCAGCATTTT. Protein product: CASSTGTHQPQHF. Filled out from reference TRBV28 and TRBJ1-5, the complete variable domain reads DVKVTQSSRYLVKRTGEKVFLECVQDMDHENMFWYRQDPGLGLRLIYFSYDVKMKEKGDIPEGYSVSREKKERFSLILESASTNQTSMYLCASSTGTHQPQHFGDGTRLSIL.

This clone was seen a few times. The chain has TRBV28 and TRBJ2-2; D uncertain. The length of the CDR3 is 14 residues. The V gene's germline CDR1 is MDHEN and CDR2 SYDVKM. V was shortened by 5 bases and J by 3 bases, with 10 bases between the two germline ends. The CDR3 here is CASSPQTYTGELFF. CDR3 DNA: TGTGCCAGCAGTCCTCAGACCTACACCGGGGAGCTGTTTTTT.